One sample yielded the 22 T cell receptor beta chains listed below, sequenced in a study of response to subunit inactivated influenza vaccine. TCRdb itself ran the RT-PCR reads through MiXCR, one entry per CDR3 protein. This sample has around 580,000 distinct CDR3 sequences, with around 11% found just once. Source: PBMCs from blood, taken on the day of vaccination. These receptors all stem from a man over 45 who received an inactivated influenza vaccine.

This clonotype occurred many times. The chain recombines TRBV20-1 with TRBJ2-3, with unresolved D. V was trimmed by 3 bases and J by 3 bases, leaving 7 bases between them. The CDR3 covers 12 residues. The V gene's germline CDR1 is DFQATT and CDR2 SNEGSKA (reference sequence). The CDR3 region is CSASAVTDTQYF. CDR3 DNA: TGCAGTGCTAGCGCCGTGACAGATACGCAGTATTTT.

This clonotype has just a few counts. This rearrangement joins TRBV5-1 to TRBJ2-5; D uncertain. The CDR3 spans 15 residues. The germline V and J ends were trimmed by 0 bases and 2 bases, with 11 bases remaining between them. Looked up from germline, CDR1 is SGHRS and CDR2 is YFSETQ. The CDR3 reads CASSLEAPTQETQYF. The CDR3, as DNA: TGCGCCAGCAGCTTGGAGGCTCCTACACAAGAGACCCAGTACTTC.

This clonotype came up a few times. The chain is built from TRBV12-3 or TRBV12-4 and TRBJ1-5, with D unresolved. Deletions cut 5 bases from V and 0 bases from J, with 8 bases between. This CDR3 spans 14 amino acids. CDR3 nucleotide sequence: TGTGCCAGCAGTGGGGTGAATAGCAATCAGCCCCAGCATTTT. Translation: CASSGVNSNQPQHF.

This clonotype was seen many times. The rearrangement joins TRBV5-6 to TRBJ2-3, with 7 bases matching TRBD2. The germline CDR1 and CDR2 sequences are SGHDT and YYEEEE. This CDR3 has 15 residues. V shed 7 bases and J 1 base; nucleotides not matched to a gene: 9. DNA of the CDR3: TGTGCCAGCGGGGCTGGGACTACGCGCACAGATACGCAGTATTTT. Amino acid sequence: CASGAGTTRTDTQYF.

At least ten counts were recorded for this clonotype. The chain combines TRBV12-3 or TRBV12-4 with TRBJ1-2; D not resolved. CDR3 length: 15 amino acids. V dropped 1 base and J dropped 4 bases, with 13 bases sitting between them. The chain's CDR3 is CASSLDGSALYGYTF. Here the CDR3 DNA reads TGTGCCAGCAGTTTAGATGGCAGCGCTCTCTATGGCTACACCTTC.

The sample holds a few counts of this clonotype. CDR3 bases: TGTGCCAGCTCTCTTCAAATGAGCTCCTACAATGAGCAGTTCTTC. This codes for CASSLQMSSYNEQFF. The V gene is TRBV18, the J gene TRBJ2-1, with D hard to call. Germline loops: CDR1 KGHSH, CDR2 LQKENI. This CDR3 region has 15 residues. Trimming took 6 bases from V and 0 from J, leaving 12 bases between them.

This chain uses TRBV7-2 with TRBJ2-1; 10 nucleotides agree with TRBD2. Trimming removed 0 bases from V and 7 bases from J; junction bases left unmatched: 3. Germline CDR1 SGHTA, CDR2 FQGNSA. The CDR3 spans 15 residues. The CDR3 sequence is CASSLASGGFNEQFF. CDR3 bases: TGTGCCAGCAGCTTAGCTAGCGGGGGGTTTAATGAGCAGTTCTTC.

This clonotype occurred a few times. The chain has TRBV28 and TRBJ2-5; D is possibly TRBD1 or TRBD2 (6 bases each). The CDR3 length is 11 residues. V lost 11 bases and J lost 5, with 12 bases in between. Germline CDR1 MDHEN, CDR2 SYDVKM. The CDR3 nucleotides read TGTGCCGGCCCGGGGGCCGAGACCCAGTACTTC. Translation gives CAGPGAETQYF. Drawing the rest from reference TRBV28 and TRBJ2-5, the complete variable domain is DVKVTQSSRYLVKRTGEKVFLECVQDMDHENMFWYRQDPGLGLRLIYFSYDVKMKEKGDIPEGYSVSREKKERFSLILESASTNQTSMYLCAGPGAETQYFGPGTRLLVL.

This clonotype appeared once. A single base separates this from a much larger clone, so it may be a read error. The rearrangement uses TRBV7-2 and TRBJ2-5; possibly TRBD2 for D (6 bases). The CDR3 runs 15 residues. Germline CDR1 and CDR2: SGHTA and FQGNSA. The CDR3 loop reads CASNLAQGLKETQYF. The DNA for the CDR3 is TGTGCCAGCAACTTAGCCCAGGGACTGAAAGAGACCCAGTACTTC. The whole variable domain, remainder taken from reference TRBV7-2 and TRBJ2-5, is GAGVSQSPSNKVTEKGKDVELRCDPISGHTALYWYRQSLGQGLEFLIYFQGNSAPDKSGLPSDRFSAERTGGSVSTLTIQRTQQEDSAVYLCASNLAQGLKETQYFGPGTRLLVL.

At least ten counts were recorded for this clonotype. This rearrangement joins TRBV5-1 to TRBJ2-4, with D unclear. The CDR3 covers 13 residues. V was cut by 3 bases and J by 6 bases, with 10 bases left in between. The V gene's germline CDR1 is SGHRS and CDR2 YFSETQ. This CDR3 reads CASSYRPRNIQYF. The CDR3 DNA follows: TGCGCCAGCAGCTATAGGCCCAGAAACATTCAGTACTTC.

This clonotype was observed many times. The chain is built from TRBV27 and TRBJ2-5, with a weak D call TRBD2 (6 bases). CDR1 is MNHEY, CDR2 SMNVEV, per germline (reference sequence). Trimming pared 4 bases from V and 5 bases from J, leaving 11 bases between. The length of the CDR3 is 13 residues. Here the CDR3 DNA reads TGTGCCAGCAGTTGGGGGGAGCAGGAGACCCAGTACTTC. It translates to CASSWGEQETQYF.

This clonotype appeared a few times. CDR3 in amino acids: CASSSPSGGAQYF. The CDR3 DNA reads as TGTGCCAGCAGTTCGCCTAGCGGGGGGGCCCAGTACTTC. V is TRBV6-6 and J is TRBJ2-5; 12 bases match TRBD2. In germline, CDR1 is MNHNY, CDR2 SVGAGI (reference sequence). This CDR3 has 13 amino acids. J gave up 9 bases and V 4 bases, and 3 bases lay outside the gene matches.

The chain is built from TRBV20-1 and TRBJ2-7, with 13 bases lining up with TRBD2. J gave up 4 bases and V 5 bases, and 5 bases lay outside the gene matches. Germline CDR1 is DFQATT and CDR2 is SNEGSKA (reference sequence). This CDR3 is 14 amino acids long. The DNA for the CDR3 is TGCAGTGCTGAAACTAGCGGGAGGGCTTACGAGCAGTACTTC. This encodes CSAETSGRAYEQYF.

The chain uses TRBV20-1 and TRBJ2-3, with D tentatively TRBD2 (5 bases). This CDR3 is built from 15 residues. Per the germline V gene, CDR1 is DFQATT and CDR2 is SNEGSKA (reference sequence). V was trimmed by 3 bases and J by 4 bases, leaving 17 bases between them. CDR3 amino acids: CSASPLLVAADTQYF. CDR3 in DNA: TGCAGTGCTAGCCCCTTACTAGTGGCCGCAGATACGCAGTATTTT.

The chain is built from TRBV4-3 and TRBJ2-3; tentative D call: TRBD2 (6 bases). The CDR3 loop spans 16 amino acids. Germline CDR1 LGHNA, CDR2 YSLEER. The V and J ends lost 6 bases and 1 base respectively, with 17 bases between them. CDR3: CASSEYSGGGTDTQYF. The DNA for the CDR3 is TGCGCCAGCAGTGAGTACTCCGGAGGGGGCACAGATACGCAGTATTTT.

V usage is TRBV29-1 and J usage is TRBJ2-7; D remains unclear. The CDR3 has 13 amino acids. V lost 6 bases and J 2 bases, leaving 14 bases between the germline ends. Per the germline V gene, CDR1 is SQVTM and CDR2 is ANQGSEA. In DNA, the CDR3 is TGCAGCGTCCTCAGGACGGAAACCTACGAGCAGTACTTC. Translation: CSVLRTETYEQYF.

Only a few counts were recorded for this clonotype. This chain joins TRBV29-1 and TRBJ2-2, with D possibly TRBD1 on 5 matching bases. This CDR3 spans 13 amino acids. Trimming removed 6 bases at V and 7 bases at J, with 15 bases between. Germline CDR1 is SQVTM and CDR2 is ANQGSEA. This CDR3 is CSVQGVVGGELFF. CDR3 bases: TGCAGCGTCCAAGGGGTAGTTGGCGGGGAGCTGTTTTTT.

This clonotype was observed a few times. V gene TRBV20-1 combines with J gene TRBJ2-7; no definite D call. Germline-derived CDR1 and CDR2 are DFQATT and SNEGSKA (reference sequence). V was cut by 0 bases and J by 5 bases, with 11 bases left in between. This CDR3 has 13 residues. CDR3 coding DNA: TGCAGTGCTAGAGATCTGAGGTACCACGAGCAGTACTTC. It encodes CSARDLRYHEQYF.

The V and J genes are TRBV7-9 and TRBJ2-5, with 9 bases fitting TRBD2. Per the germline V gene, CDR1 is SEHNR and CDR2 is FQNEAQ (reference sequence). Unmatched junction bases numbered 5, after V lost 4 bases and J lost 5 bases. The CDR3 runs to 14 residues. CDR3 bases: TGTGCCAGCAGCTCGGTAGCGGGAGTGGAGACCCAGTACTTC. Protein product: CASSSVAGVETQYF. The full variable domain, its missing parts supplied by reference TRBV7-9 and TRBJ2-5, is DTGVSQNPRHKITKRGQNVTFRCDPISEHNRLYWYRQTLGQGPEFLTYFQNEAQLEKSRLLSDRFSAERPKGSFSTLEIQRTEQGDSAMYLCASSSVAGVETQYFGPGTRLLVL.

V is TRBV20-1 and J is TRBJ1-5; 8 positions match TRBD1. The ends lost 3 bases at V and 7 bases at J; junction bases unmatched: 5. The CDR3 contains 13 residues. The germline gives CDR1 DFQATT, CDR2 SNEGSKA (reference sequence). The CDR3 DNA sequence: TGCAGTGCTAGTCAGGGGGCTGGACAGCCCCAGCATTTT. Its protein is CSASQGAGQPQHF.

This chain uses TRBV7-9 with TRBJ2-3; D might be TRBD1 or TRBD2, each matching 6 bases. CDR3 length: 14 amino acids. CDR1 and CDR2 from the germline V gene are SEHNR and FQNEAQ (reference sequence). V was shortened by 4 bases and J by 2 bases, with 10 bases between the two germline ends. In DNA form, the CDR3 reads TGTGCCAGCAGCTCGGGGGCCCTCACAGATACGCAGTATTTT. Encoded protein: CASSSGALTDTQYF.

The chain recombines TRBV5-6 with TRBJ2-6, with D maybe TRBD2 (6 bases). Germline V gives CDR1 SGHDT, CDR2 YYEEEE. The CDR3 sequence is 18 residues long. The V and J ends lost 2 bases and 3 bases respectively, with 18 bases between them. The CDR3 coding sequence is TGTGCCAGCAGCTTCAAGGAGACTGCGGGGATTGGGGCCAACGTCCTGACTTTC. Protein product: CASSFKETAGIGANVLTF.